This T cell receptor beta chain was sequenced for a study of OX40 agonist ivuxolimab in advanced cancers. Trimming removed 2 bases at V and 5 bases at J, with 24 bases between. Germline-derived CDR1 and CDR2 are LGHNA and YSLEER. This CDR3 contains 18 residues. Sequenced by immunoSEQ multiplex PCR; TCRdb stores in-frame clones only, minus some. Found here are 45,000 to 55,000 clones, around 80% of them singletons; the top ten hold roughly 1.2%. This TCR was recovered from an adult with an advanced solid tumor such as melanoma, head and neck, liver or kidney cancer. V is TRBV4-3 and J is TRBJ2-5; D may be TRBD1 (6 bases). The sample in question was CD4+ or CD8+ T cells sorted from blood, obtained in a trial of the OX40 agonist ivuxolimab. CDR3 in amino acids: CASSQNFLAQGRGETQYF. The CDR3 nucleotides are TGCGCCAGCAGCCAAAACTTCCTGGCTCAGGGGAGAGGGGAGACCCAGTACTTC.